This TCR beta chain was recorded in a study of human T cells and chemical hapten exposure (dated by TCRdb to the early 2020s). Regarding the study in general: The libraries were sequenced as a pool, and the TCR yield per sample differed mostly because of small variations in library volumes within the pool. In alopecia patients, the study followed how the peripheral blood TCR repertoire changed in vivo over primary and secondary sensitization to diphenylcyclopropenone (DPC), a hapten. From each blood RNA sample, both TCR alpha and TCR beta chains were sequenced. Results the study describes overall, beyond this receptor: After repeated subsampling, the strength of the expansion versus patch-test correlation and the threshold at which it became significant changed. No change with DPC sensitization was found in the number of TCRs above 1 in 1000 frequency, and no evidence of global repertoire structure alterations was found.

Taken with the paper, the label for time point translates to: healthy volunteer bleed at 2 weeks. Total RNA was extracted from unfractionated whole blood that had been collected in Tempus Blood RNA tubes. About 5 healthy volunteers were used as TCR sequencing controls and were bled at day 0, 2 weeks and 6 weeks. A word on this clonotype: There is no known antigen for this receptor. No base quality values were provided; no much bigger clone lies one nucleotide off.

The V end gives up 4 bases and the J end 9 bases, leaving 6 bases in the junction not matched to a gene. The germline V gene gives CDR1 as SGHRS and CDR2 as YFSETQ. From cysteine to phenylalanine, the CDR3 is 13 amino acids long. The retained sequence is limited to the CDR3, 39 bases, with the frame set at the first base. Preparation of the library involved RACE. Sequencing was carried out with a NextSeq 500. During library preparation, unique molecular identifiers were attached to individual cDNA molecules so that TCRs could be counted in a quantitative, reproducible way. On the study's bioinformatics: The median number of TCRs per sample was 90,000 to 100,000, ranging from roughly 20,000 to 700,000. V, J and CDR3 annotation of the TCR reads was carried out using the Decombinator software suite. For PS versus PT1 abundance plots, all samples were subsampled to the same number of TCRs (28,000). TCRs were defined as expanded if absent before sensitization and observed at least eight times at the 2-week time point. TCRdb reanalyzed the raw reads on its own, using fastp at Q25 for trimming and MiXCR for clone calling, and kept in-frame beta chains. All rows with the same CDR3 protein become a single entry with the most common DNA and genes. TCRdb's processing, not the authors', yielded these V and J calls. Recorded for this sample are roughly 30,000 distinct CDR3 sequences; around 7.4% of them occurred a single time. The ten most abundant clones make up 8% to 10% of the sample.

The sequence is built from TRBV5-1 and TRBJ2-1, and TRBD2 aligns with 8 junction nucleotides. The sample was whole blood. This clonotype was sampled from a human donor in good health. Some clones in this sample may be carry-over from other donors' samples. Here is the DNA: TGCGCCAGCAGCCAGCGGGGGAGGGGTGAGCAGTTCTTC. Translated, it reads CASSQRGRGEQFF.